The next 28 T cell receptor beta chains were all read from a single sample in a study of beta chain features in type 1 diabetes. Study conclusions and caveats: Moderately but significantly shorter TCRB CDR3s were found in Type 1 diabetes patients in all four CD4+ subsets.

What these receptors recognize is not known. Since all of the isolated RNA was reverse transcribed, expressed TCRB transcripts were what got sequenced. Here immunoSEQ multiplex PCR was the method, and the copy in TCRdb shows in-frame clones only, minus some. The table includes roughly 730,000 clones, under 15% detected once. Sequenced input: naive CD4+ T cells from blood. The receptors shown here come from a man aged 18-30 years with type 1 diabetes.

This chain connects TRBV30 to TRBJ1-1; D perhaps matches TRBD1 (6 bases). Per germline, CDR1 GTSNPN and CDR2 SVGIG (reference sequence). V was trimmed by 4 bases and J by 0 bases, leaving 12 bases between them. This CDR3 contains 14 residues. The CDR3 protein is CAWKITGLNTEAFF. The CDR3 DNA is TGTGCCTGGAAGATTACAGGGTTGAACACTGAAGCTTTCTTT.

This clone was seen a few times. V and J are TRBV5-1 and TRBJ2-7; D is uncertain. The V gene lost 1 base and the J gene lost 2 bases, with 7 bases spanning the gap. Germline CDR1 reads SGHRS; CDR2 reads YFSETQ. CDR3 length: 13 residues. CDR3 bases: TGCGCCAGCAGCTTGAGTCAGACCTACGAGCAGTACTTC. Its protein is CASSLSQTYEQYF.

CDR3 DNA: TGTGCCAGCTCACCCGGACAGGACGCAATGGGCACGCAGTATTTT. This codes for CASSPGQDAMGTQYF. The chain uses TRBV18 and TRBJ2-3; 7 bases are a match to TRBD1. CDR3 size: 15 residues. V lost 3 bases and J lost 9; bases outside the gene matches: 12. CDR1 is KGHSH and CDR2 is LQKENI in the germline V gene.

The rearrangement links TRBV9 to TRBJ2-4, with D unclear. There are 18 residues in the CDR3. Germline CDR1 is SGDLS and CDR2 is YYNGEE. The V end was cut by 8 bases, the J end by 0 bases, with 24 bases between. Written as DNA, the CDR3 is TGTGCCAGTGGACCCCGTGAATCTTCGATCGTAGCCAAAAACATTCAGTACTTC. Translated, it gives CASGPRESSIVAKNIQYF.

The sample holds a few counts of this clone. This chain links TRBV27 with TRBJ1-1; 7 bases map to TRBD1. Germline V gives CDR1 MNHEY, CDR2 SMNVEV (reference sequence). The CDR3 is 13 amino acids. Trimming took 5 bases from V and 8 from J; bases not matched to a gene: 8. The CDR3 here is CASSLDRAAEAFF. CDR3 sequence (DNA): TGTGCCAGCAGTCTCGACAGGGCGGCGGAAGCTTTCTTT.

This clone turned up a few times. This sequence joins TRBV2 and TRBJ2-6, with D possibly being TRBD2 (5 bases). V gave up 4 bases and J gave up 1 base, with 5 bases separating them. Germline V gives CDR1 SNHLY, CDR2 FYNNEI. The CDR3 loop spans 14 amino acids. The CDR3 is CASSAGSGANVLTF. The CDR3 coding sequence is TGTGCCAGCAGTGCGGGATCTGGGGCCAACGTCCTGACTTTC.

This clone appeared a few times. The chain joins TRBV19 to TRBJ1-2; no firm D call. The CDR3 sequence is 14 residues long. V lost 2 bases, J lost 0 bases, and 7 bases lay in between. Germline CDR1 and CDR2: LNHDA and SQIVND (reference sequence). This CDR3 reads CASSIRQPNYGYTF. As DNA, the CDR3 is TGTGCCAGTAGTATACGACAACCTAACTATGGCTACACCTTC.

The chain links TRBV5-1 to TRBJ1-1; 7 bases align to TRBD1. This CDR3 is built from 16 residues. With 4 bases clipped from V and 0 bases from J, the junction kept 9 bases outside the gene matches. Germline CDR1 SGHRS, CDR2 YFSETQ. Here the CDR3 reads CASSRPGGGMNTEAFF. The CDR3 nucleotides read TGCGCCAGCAGCCGCCCAGGGGGGGGCATGAACACTGAAGCTTTCTTT.

This clone turned up a few times. The genes are TRBV7-3 and TRBJ1-1; a possible D gene is TRBD1 (6 bases). The germline gives CDR1 SGHTA, CDR2 FQGTGA. This CDR3 spans 15 amino acids. V was clipped by 5 bases and J by 4 bases, with 17 bases between them. The DNA for the CDR3 is TGTGCCAGCAGCCACTCGGGGCAGGGGAGCACTGAAGCTTTCTTT. It specifies CASSHSGQGSTEAFF.

This clone was seen more than once but under ten times. The chain has TRBV7-6 and TRBJ2-1; D gene unclear. Germline V gives CDR1 SGHVS, CDR2 FNYEAQ. Trimming stripped 1 base from V and 5 bases from J, with 12 bases between. The CDR3 consists of 15 residues. DNA of the CDR3: TGTGCCAGCAGCTTAGGCCGGACGGTGGACAATGAGCAGTTCTTC. This codes for CASSLGRTVDNEQFF.

The chain is built from TRBV30 and TRBJ2-1; TRBD1 matches at 10 bases. The length of the CDR3 is 15 residues. Germline V lookup: CDR1 GTSNPN, CDR2 SVGIG (reference sequence). V gave up 2 bases and J gave up 5 bases; unmatched junction bases: 6. CDR3 amino acids: CAWSLGTGAHNEQFF. The CDR3 nucleotides read TGTGCCTGGAGTCTAGGGACAGGGGCCCACAATGAGCAGTTCTTC.

V and J are TRBV9 and TRBJ2-1, with TRBD2 as a possible D gene (6 bases). V was clipped by 4 bases and J by 7 bases, with 18 bases between them. The germline V gene has CDR1 SGDLS and CDR2 YYNGEE. The CDR3 runs 15 residues. CDR3 protein: CASSPGLTVGNEQFF. The CDR3 DNA reads TGTGCCAGCAGCCCGGGACTGACGGTCGGAAATGAGCAGTTCTTC.

CDR3 nucleotide sequence: TGCGCCAGCAGCTTAGGGACAGTGAGAACCGGGGAGCTGTTTTTT. Translating it yields CASSLGTVRTGELFF. The chain couples TRBV5-1 to TRBJ2-2; 7 positions agree with TRBD1. The CDR3 spans 15 residues. Germline V gene data show CDR1 as SGHRS and CDR2 as YFSETQ. Unmatched junction bases numbered 6, after V lost 2 bases and J lost 5 bases.

This clone was counted between two and nine times. The chain has TRBV29-1 and TRBJ1-1; 7 nucleotides align to TRBD1. The CDR3 runs to 13 residues. In germline, CDR1 is SQVTM, CDR2 ANQGSEA. Trimming cost V 3 bases and J 4 bases; bases outside gene matches: 5. CDR3 coding DNA: TGCAGCGTTGACGCGACAGGGTTCACTGAAGCTTTCTTT. This translates into CSVDATGFTEAFF.

This clone has a handful of counts. One end of the junction fails to match germline, which may point to a read error. The V and J genes are TRBV7-7 and TRBJ2-5; D unclear. CDR1 is SSHAT, CDR2 FNYEAQ, per germline (reference sequence). The CDR3 has 14 residues. CDR3 coding DNA: TGTGCTAGCAGCTTAGGACCTAACACGGAGACCCAGTACTTC. Translated: CASSLGPNTETQYF.

This clone was seen more than once but under ten times. This sequence joins TRBV14 and TRBJ1-4, with D tentatively TRBD1 (5 bases). This CDR3 is 15 amino acids long. The V gene's germline CDR1 is SGHDN and CDR2 FVKESK. The ends were cut back, 4 bases at V and 0 bases at J, with 9 bases in the middle. The CDR3 bases are TGTGCCAGCAGCCCACGGACAACAACTAATGAAAAACTGTTTTTT. This gives the protein CASSPRTTTNEKLFF.

This clone was seen more than once but under ten times. The V call is TRBV29-1, the J call TRBJ2-1, with 15 bases that match TRBD2. CDR1 and CDR2 from the germline V gene are SQVTM and ANQGSEA. The CDR3 spans 15 residues. The V and J ends lost 7 bases and 4 bases, in that order; junction bases with no gene match: 5. CDR3 DNA sequence: TGCAGCGCCCGGACTAGCGGGGGGGTTTACAATGAGCAGTTCTTC. Its protein product is CSARTSGGVYNEQFF.

The V gene is TRBV15, the J gene TRBJ1-4, with D perhaps matching TRBD1 (6 bases). This CDR3 has 17 amino acids. The V gene lost 3 bases and the J gene lost 8 bases, with 22 bases spanning the gap. From germline, CDR1 is LNHNV and CDR2 YYDKDF (reference sequence). DNA for the CDR3: TGTGCCACCAGCAGGGGACTCTTCGACAGGTCTGGCGAAAAACTGTTTTTT. It encodes CATSRGLFDRSGEKLFF.

This clone was detected only a few times. In the same sample, other DNA sequences code for this CDR3. The chain joins TRBV5-4 to TRBJ2-3; D is perhaps TRBD2 (6 bases). This CDR3 has 13 residues. With 2 bases removed from V and 4 bases from J, the gap between germline ends came to 8 bases. CDR1 and CDR2 (germline): SGHNT, YYREEE (reference sequence). The CDR3 nucleotides are TGTGCCAGCAGCTTACCGGGGGCAGATACGCAGTATTTT. Translation: CASSLPGADTQYF.

The rearrangement links TRBV27 to TRBJ1-2; D might be TRBD1 (5 bases). There are 16 residues in the CDR3. Germline V gene sequence: CDR1 MNHEY, CDR2 SMNVEV (reference sequence). The germline V and J ends were trimmed by 0 bases and 5 bases, with 16 bases remaining between them. CDR3 in DNA: TGTGCCAGCAGTTTATCGAGGCAGAGCCAGGGATATGGCTACACCTTC. Amino acids: CASSLSRQSQGYGYTF.

This sequence joins TRBV18 and TRBJ2-1; the D gene could be TRBD1 or TRBD2 (5 bases each). Germline V gives CDR1 KGHSH, CDR2 LQKENI. There are 14 residues in the CDR3. V lost 4 bases, J lost 14 bases, and 21 bases lay in between. The CDR3: CASSHGATLGSKFF. The CDR3 coding sequence is TGTGCCAGCTCACACGGGGCCACGTTGGGGAGTAAGTTCTTC.

This clone was found a few times. The rearrangement links TRBV30 to TRBJ1-2; 7 nucleotides line up with TRBD1. The CDR3 runs to 12 residues. Germline CDR1 and CDR2: GTSNPN and SVGIG (reference sequence). The CDR3, as DNA: TGTGCTATGGGACAGAGAGTCTATGGCTACACCTTC. Translating it yields CAMGQRVYGYTF.

This clone was found a few times. The rearrangement uses TRBV4-1 and TRBJ2-7; weak D call: TRBD1 (5 bases). Germline V gene data show CDR1 as MGHRA and CDR2 as YSYEKL. V was clipped by 4 bases and J by 6 bases, with 16 bases between them. The CDR3 runs to 14 residues. CDR3 protein: CASSPQGWRSEQYF. The CDR3 DNA reads as TGCGCCAGCAGCCCCCAGGGCTGGCGCTCCGAGCAGTACTTC.

This clone was counted only a few times. J is TRBJ2-5 and V is TRBV27, with D tentatively TRBD1 (6 bases). Germline V lookup: CDR1 MNHEY, CDR2 SMNVEV (reference sequence). Trimming took 4 bases from V and 2 from J, leaving 14 bases between them. The CDR3 length is 15 residues. The CDR3 loop reads CASSSPGTPQETQYF. The CDR3 DNA reads as TGTGCCAGCAGTTCCCCCGGGACACCTCAAGAGACCCAGTACTTC.

The chain recombines TRBV9 with TRBJ2-1; 11 bases fit TRBD2. Trimming at V came to 4 bases and at J to 6 bases, leaving 9 bases not matched to a gene. The length of the CDR3 is 16 residues. CDR1 SGDLS and CDR2 YYNGEE come from the germline V gene. CDR3 in amino acids: CASSSTGTSGGNEQFF. CDR3 bases: TGTGCCAGCAGCAGCACCGGGACTAGCGGCGGCAATGAGCAGTTCTTC.

The chain carries TRBV19 and TRBJ1-2; no definite D call. Germline CDR1 reads LNHDA; CDR2 reads SQIVND (reference sequence). V was shortened by 6 bases and J by 9 bases, with 17 bases between the two germline ends. This CDR3 is 13 amino acids long. The CDR3 is CASSPSPGRSYTF. CDR3 nucleotide sequence: TGTGCCAGTAGCCCAAGCCCGGGGAGAAGCTACACCTTC.

The J gene is TRBJ1-2, the V gene TRBV9; D unresolved. V was pared by 0 bases and J by 8 bases, with 11 bases between. Germline CDR1 and CDR2: SGDLS and YYNGEE. CDR3 length: 13 amino acids. The CDR3 coding sequence is TGTGCCAGCAGCGTAGAGGGTGCTGGGGGCTACACCTTC. Protein: CASSVEGAGGYTF. Filled out from reference TRBV9 and TRBJ1-2, the complete variable domain reads DSGVTQTPKHLITATGQRVTLRCSPRSGDLSVYWYQQSLDQGLQFLIQYYNGEERAKGNILERFSAQQFPDLHSELNLSSLELGDSALYFCASSVEGAGGYTFGSGTRLTVV.

This chain connects TRBV29-1 to TRBJ1-2, with D tentatively TRBD1 (5 bases). The CDR3 runs to 13 residues. Trimming stripped 7 bases from V and 0 bases from J, with 12 bases between. Germline V gives CDR1 SQVTM, CDR2 ANQGSEA. The CDR3 is CSGATDPNYGYTF. In nucleotides, the CDR3 is TGCAGCGGCGCGACAGACCCTAACTATGGCTACACCTTC.